The present T cell receptor beta chain was sequenced within a study of blood T cells in healthy people across ages (dated by TCRdb to the mid-2010s). As for the study more broadly: Template switching captured roughly one uniquely barcoded TCR beta cDNA molecule per two T cells in model experiments. For two donors (one aged 18 to 30 and one aged 80 or older), the study analyzed two additional independent replicas of 1 million unique cDNA reads from the same blood draw. Using deep sequencing normalized with unique cDNA molecular identifiers, the study measured how TCR beta repertoire diversity changes with age. The donors were split into four age groups: young (average 16 years), middle-aged (roughly 39), aged (over 55) and long-lived (approximately 80).

Points the paper makes about the study in general: Total diversity estimates from one million sequenced T cells were considered lower bounds and underestimates. Since profiling was done on bulk unsorted PBMCs, naive and antigen-experienced compartments could not be conclusively compared. Observed TCR beta diversity per million T cells fell roughly linearly with age, and a significant reduction was already apparent by age around 36. Compared with the aged group, more naive CD4+ T cells, fewer expanded clones and increased TCR diversity were shown by the long-lived group, suggesting age selection. Donor CMV infection status was unknown, potentially confounding age-related changes in expanded clonotypes. Observed TCR beta diversity correlated strongly with the percentage of naive T cells measured by flow cytometry.

The table lists this clonotype with a few counts. Its binding antigen is unknown. No quality values exist for individual bases; no much larger clone is one base distant. Library preparation employed 5' RACE. This sample was sequenced with an Illumina HiSeq 2500. A second roughly 6 to 12 cycle PCR used a sample-barcoded 5' primer and a J-beta primer mix. A template-switch 5' adaptor carrying 12 random nucleotides introduced a unique molecular identifier onto each TCR beta cDNA molecule. Each sample yielded at least 3 million CDR3-containing paired-end reads. The Mint cDNA synthesis kit, primed by a TRBC-specific oligonucleotide, was used to synthesize first-strand cDNA from all RNA. Following uracil-DNA glycosylase treatment, a first 18-cycle PCR with universal primers M1SS and BC2_uni_R was performed on all cDNA. Processing in the source paper ran as follows. For normalization, 1 million high-quality reads, each with a distinct molecular identifier, were randomly selected from each sample. Instead of being binned into consensus sequences, reads with shared molecular identifiers were discarded. MiTCR, set to a Q25 quality threshold and the strictest error-elimination algorithm, was used for CDR3 identification, clonotype clustering and error correction. A nonparametric unseen species model with Euler transformation was used to estimate lower-bound total TCR beta diversity. TCRdb reprocessing: public reads trimmed at Q25 with fastp, clones called with MiXCR, in-frame beta chains kept. CDR3 protein duplicates are merged, each entry listing the most common genes and DNA. These V and J calls are TCRdb output, not the study's own analysis. Within this sample are approximately 780,000 distinct CDR3 sequences, with around a quarter of them counted one time only. Together, the top ten hold around 3% of the sample.

Deletion took 5 bases off V and 0 bases off J, with a span of 13 bases between the germline ends. The CDR3 contains 16 residues, cysteine and phenylalanine counted. Only the CDR3 DNA is retained, 48 bases long and in frame from the first base. The germline V gene (reference sequence) sets CDR1 to LNHDA and CDR2 to SQIVND. The roughly 39 donors, aged about 6 to 100 years, were systemically healthy Caucasian individuals from Russia. About 9.1 milliliters of peripheral blood were collected from each donor into EDTA-treated Vacutainer tubes. Ficoll-Paque density-gradient centrifugation was used to isolate PBMCs, with at least 6.5 million per sample. Trizol reagent was used to extract total RNA from the PBMCs, yielding at least 5.5 micrograms per sample. For every donor, flow cytometry on a PBMC aliquot measured the percentage of naive CD45RAhigh/CD27high T cells. The sample was also reused in another study, on T cells of mothers and their children. The second paper further reports: Nine systemically healthy Caucasian individuals, comprising three mothers and their six children, were included as donors. cDNA synthesis used all of the extracted RNA, with roughly 1.5 ug of RNA in each 15 ul reaction. In the second PCR, sample barcodes and 2-4 random nucleotides were introduced via the M1S primer. Over 10 million TCR beta CDR3 reads came from each mother, compared with about 3 million reads from each child. Thymic selection similarly shapes TCR recombination output in related and unrelated pairs, with minor effect from inherited differences. Normalized repertoire overlap in related mother-child pairs was always slightly higher than in unrelated mother-child pairs, but the difference was never significant. No persistent microchimeric T cell clones were found, with a detection sensitivity of approximately 95 clones per million clonotypes. Deep NGS was used in the study to compare the TCR beta repertoires of mothers and children and to look for features that separate related mother-child pairs from unrelated individuals. The mean age was 40 +/- 4 years for the mothers and about 12 +/- 4 years for the children. After adapter ligation with NEBNext reagents, the libraries were sequenced on Illumina HiSeq 2000 with 100+100 nt paired-end reads. To prevent cross-contamination, the mother and child libraries were prepared one month apart and sequenced in separate runs. Each donor had between about 450,000 and 2,100,000 distinct TCR beta clonotypes identified. Naive TCR beta clonotypes were estimated from low-frequency clonotypes matched to each donor's FACS-determined naive share, without sorting.

This TCR was recovered from a boy younger than 18 in good health. The rearrangement joined TRBV19 to TRBJ2-2; the D gene identity is not certain. Specimen: blood. The CDR3 protein: CASSSRTLTNTGELFF. In nucleotides, the sequence is TGTGCCAGTAGTTCCCGGACCCTAACGAACACCGGGGAGCTGTTTTTT.